This T cell receptor (beta chain) is drawn from a study of regulatory T cells in long-lasting Graves disease. Study observations and caveats: Favored usage of TRBV28, TRBJ1-2 and TRBJ2-5 was recorded in persistent disease. Newly diagnosed Graves' patients had higher TCR diversity than persistent ones.

According to the study, TCR beta libraries were built with iRepertoire HTBI primers and CDR3-region Arm-PCR. TCRdb re-derived calls from the multiplex PCR reads in MiXCR, one entry per CDR3 protein. Found here are about 440,000 distinct CDR3 sequences, about 16% of them singletons; the top ten hold around 17%. The CDR3 covers 13 residues. The germline gives CDR1 DFQATT, CDR2 SNEGSKA (reference sequence). V shed 3 bases and J shed 2 bases, with 10 bases lying between them. Time point defined: newly diagnosed GD, antithyroid drugs for less than 3 months. Extracted RNA from PBMCs served as the source of the TCR library. In the case of this clonotype: Its cognate antigen is unknown.

These data also formed part of another study, on T cells in Graves' hyperthyroidism and ophthalmopathy. That investigation notes: First-round RT-PCR of the TCR CDR3 relied on the HTBI primer set.

The source material was peripheral blood mononuclear cells (PBMCs), sampled at new diagnosis, from a patient treated with antithyroid drugs. The chain uses TRBV20-1 and TRBJ1-2, with D unclear. This clonotype was obtained from a woman younger than 45 with Graves disease. CDR3 loop: CSARVDTNYGYTF. The CDR3, as DNA: TGCAGTGCTAGGGTTGACACCAACTATGGCTACACCTTC.